This paragraph reports one T cell receptor (beta chain). The antigen is unknown. This specimen belongs to a study of beta chain features in type 1 diabetes. Whole-study findings and limits: The study found moderately but significantly shorter TCRB CDR3s in all four CD4+ subsets of Type 1 diabetes patients. Small HLA sub-analyses could not settle whether HLA shapes TCRB rearrangement.

The entirety of the isolated RNA underwent reverse transcription, so expressed TCRB transcripts were sequenced. Each sample of naive, central memory or regulatory T cells had, on average, about 3.5 million reads. The table came from immunoSEQ multiplex PCR; TCRdb's copy has only in-frame clones and leaves some out. The data contain 330,000 or so clones, about 12% of them singletons. The collection from each donor was one heparinised blood draw averaging approximately 110 mL. The authors obtained over 98% purity in all sorted populations. The V segment lost 8 bases and the J segment 3 bases; nucleotides outside the gene matches: 9. The CDR3 extends over 14 amino acids. From germline, CDR1 is MNHEY and CDR2 SMNVEV (reference sequence).

The sequenced sample consisted of naive CD4+ T cells from blood. The TCR originated in a woman between 18 and 29 years old with type 1 diabetes. The rearrangement uses TRBV27 and TRBJ2-7, with TRBD1 matching 8 bases. CDR3 coding DNA: TGTGCCAGCGGTCGGACAGGGCCCTTCTACGAGCAGTACTTC. This encodes CASGRTGPFYEQYF.